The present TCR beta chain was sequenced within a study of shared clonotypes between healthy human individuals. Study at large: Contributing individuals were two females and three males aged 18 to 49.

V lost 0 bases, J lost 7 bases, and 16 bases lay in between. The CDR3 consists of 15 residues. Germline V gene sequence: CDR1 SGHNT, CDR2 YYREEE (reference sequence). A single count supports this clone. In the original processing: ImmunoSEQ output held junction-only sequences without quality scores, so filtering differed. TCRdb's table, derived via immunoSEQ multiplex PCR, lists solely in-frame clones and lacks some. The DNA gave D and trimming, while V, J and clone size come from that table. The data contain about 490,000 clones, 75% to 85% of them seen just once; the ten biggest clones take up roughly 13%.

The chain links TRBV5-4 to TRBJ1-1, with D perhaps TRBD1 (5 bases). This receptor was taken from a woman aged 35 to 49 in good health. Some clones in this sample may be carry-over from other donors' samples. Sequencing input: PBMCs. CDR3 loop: CASSLEARGSVEAFF. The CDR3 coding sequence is TGTGCCAGCAGCTTGGAAGCGCGGGGCTCAGTTGAAGCTTTCTTT.